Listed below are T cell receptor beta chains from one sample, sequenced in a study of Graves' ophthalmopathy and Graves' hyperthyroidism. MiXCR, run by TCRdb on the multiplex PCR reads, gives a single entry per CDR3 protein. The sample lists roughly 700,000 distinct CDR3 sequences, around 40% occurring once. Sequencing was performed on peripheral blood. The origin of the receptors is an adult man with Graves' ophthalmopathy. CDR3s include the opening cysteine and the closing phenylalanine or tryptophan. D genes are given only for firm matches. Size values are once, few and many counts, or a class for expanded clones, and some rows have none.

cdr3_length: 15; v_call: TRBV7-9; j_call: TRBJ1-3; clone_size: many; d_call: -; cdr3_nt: TGTGCCAGCAGCTTCGAGGGTTTCTCTGGAAACACCATATATTTT; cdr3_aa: CASSFEGFSGNTIYF
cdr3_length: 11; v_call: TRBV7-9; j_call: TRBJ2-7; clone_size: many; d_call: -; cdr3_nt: TGTGCCAGCAGCGCTAACCACGAGCAGTACTTC; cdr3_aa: CASSANHEQYF
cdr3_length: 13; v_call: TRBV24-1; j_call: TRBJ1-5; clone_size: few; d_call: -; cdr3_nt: TGTGCCAGCAGTTTTGTTCCCAATCAGCCCCAGCATTTT; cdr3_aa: CASSFVPNQPQHF
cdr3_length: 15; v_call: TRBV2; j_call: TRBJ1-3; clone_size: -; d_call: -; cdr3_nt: TGTGCCAGCAGTGGGTTGGATCGCTATGGCTACACCATATATTTT; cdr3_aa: CASSGLDRYGYTIYF
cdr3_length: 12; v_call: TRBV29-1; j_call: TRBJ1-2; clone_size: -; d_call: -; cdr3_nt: TGCAGCCTAACGACGGGGAACTATGGCTACACCTTC; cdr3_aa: CSLTTGNYGYTF
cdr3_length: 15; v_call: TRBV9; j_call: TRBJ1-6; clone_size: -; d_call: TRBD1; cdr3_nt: TGTGCCAGCAGCCAAGGACAGGGGGGGCGATCACCCCTCCACTTT; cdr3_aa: CASSQGQGGRSPLHF
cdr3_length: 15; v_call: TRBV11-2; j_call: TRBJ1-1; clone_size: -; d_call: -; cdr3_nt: TGTGCCAGCAGCTTTTTTGGCAGGGAAAACACTGAAGCTTTCTTT; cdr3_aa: CASSFFGRENTEAFF
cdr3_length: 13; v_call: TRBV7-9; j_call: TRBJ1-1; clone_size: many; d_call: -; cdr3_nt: TGTGCCAGCAGCTTAGTGGGGGCCACTGAAGCTTTCTTT; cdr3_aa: CASSLVGATEAFF
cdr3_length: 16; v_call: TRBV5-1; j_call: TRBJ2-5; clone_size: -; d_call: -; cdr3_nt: TGCGCCAGCCGCCCCCCCCTTTTACGGGAGTTTGGGACCCAGTACTTC; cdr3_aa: CASRPPLLREFGTQYF
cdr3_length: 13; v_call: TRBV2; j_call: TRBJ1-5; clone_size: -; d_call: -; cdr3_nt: TGTGCCAGCAGTGAGGGGTACGGTCAGCCCCAGCATTTT; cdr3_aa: CASSEGYGQPQHF
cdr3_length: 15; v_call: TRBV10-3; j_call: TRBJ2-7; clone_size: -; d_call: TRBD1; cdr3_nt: TGTGCTCTCAGGAGCGGGACAGGGGGTCCCTACGAGCAGTACTTC; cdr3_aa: CALRSGTGGPYEQYF
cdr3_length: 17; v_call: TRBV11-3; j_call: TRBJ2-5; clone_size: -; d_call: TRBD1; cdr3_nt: TGTGCCAGCAGCTTAGTTGGCAGGGGGCTTGGGAGGGAGACCCAGTACTTC; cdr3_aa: CASSLVGRGLGRETQYF
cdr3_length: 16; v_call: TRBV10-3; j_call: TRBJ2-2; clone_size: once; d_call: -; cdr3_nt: TGTGCCATCAGTGCTTTACCAGGGAGTCGGACCGGGGAGCTGTTTTTT; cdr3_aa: CAISALPGSRTGELFF
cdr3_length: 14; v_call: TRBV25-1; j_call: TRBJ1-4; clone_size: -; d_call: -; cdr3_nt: TGTGCCAGCAGTAGAATCGGCGGGGTTGAAAAACTGTTTTTT; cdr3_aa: CASSRIGGVEKLFF
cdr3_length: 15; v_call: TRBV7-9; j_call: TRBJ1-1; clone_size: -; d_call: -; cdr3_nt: TGTGCCAGCAGCATAGGACAGACTAAGAACACTGAAGCTTTCTTT; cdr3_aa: CASSIGQTKNTEAFF
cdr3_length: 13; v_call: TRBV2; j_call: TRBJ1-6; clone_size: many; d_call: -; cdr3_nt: TGTGCCAGCAGTGTAAGGCAGCCTTCACCCCTCCACTTT; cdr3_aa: CASSVRQPSPLHF
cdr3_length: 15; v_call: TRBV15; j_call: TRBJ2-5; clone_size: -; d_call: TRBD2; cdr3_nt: TGTGCCAGCCATCGAGCGGGAGACAACCGTGAGACCCAGTACTTC; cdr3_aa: CASHRAGDNRETQYF
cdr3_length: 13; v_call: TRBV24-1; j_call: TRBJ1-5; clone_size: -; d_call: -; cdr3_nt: TGTGCCAGCAGTTACTTGGGGGCTCAGCCCCAGCATTTT; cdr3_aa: CASSYLGAQPQHF
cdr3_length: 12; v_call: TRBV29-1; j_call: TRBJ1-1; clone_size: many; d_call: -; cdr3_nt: TGCAGCGTTGAGCCGGGGAGCACTGAAGCTTTCTTT; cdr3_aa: CSVEPGSTEAFF
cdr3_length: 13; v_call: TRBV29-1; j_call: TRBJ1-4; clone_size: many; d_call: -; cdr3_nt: TGCAGCGTTGCAGTACAGCTAAGGGAAAAACTGTTTTTT; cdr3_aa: CSVAVQLREKLFF
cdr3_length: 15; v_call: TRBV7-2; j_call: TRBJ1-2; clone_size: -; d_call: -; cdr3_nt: TGTGCCAGCAGTTTAGTGGGGGGCCAAACCTATGGCTACACCTTC; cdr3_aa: CASSLVGGQTYGYTF
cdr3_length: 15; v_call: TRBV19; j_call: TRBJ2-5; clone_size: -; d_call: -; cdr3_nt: TGTGCCAGTAGTATAGTCATTTCAATTCAAGAGACCCAGTACTTC; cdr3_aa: CASSIVISIQETQYF
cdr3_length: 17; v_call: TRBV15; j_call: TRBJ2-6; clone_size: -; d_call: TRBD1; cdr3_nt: TGTGCCACCAGCAGTGACAGGGGGCTAGGAGGGGCCAACGTCCTGACTTTC; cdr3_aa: CATSSDRGLGGANVLTF
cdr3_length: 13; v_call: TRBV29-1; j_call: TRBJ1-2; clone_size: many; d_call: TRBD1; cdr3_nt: TGCAGCGTTGTACAGGGGGCGGGCTATGGCTACACCTTC; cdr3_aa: CSVVQGAGYGYTF
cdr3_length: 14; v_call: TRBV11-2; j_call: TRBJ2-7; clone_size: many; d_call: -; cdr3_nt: TGTGCCAGCAGCTTAGGTGGGAATCAGTACGAGCAGTACTTC; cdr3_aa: CASSLGGNQYEQYF
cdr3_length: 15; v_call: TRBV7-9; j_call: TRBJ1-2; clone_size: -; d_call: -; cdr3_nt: TGTGCCAGCAGCCAAGGCGTGAACAGCAACTATGGCTACACCTTC; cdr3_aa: CASSQGVNSNYGYTF
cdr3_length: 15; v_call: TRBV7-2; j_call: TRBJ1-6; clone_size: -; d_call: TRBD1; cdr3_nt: TGTGCCAGCAGCGTGCTGGGACAGCCCAATTCACCCCTCCACTTT; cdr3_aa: CASSVLGQPNSPLHF
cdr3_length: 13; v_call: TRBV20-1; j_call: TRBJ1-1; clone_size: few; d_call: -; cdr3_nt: TGCAGTGCTAGAGATCTGATGGCCACTGAAGCTTTCTTT; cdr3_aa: CSARDLMATEAFF
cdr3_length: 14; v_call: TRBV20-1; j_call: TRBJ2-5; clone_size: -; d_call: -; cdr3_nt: TGCAGTCACCCAAGCCTCAGGGAAGTGAAGACCCAGTACTTC; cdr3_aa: CSHPSLREVKTQYF
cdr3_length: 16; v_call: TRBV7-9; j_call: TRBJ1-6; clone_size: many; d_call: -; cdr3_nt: TGTGCCAGCAGCTCAAACAGGTCCCCACATATTCCGGGCCTCCACTTT; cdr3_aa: CASSSNRSPHIPGLHF
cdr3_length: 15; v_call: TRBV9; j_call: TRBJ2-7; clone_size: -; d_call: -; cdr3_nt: TGTGCCAGCAGCCGCGGGGGGGGACAGGCCTACGAGCAGTACTTC; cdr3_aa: CASSRGGGQAYEQYF
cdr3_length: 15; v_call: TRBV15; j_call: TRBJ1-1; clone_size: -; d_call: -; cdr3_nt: TGTGCCAGCAGACCCCCTACAGGGCCGAACACTGAAGCTTTCTTT; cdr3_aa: CASRPPTGPNTEAFF
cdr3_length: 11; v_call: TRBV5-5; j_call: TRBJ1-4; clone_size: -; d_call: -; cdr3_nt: TGTGCCAGCAGCAGGGAAGGGTTGTTGTTTTTT; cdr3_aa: CASSREGLLFF
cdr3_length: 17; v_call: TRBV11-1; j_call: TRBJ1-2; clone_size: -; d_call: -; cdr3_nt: TGTGCCAGCAGCGTTGAACCCCGCTTCGGAGAGAACTATGGCTACACCTTC; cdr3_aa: CASSVEPRFGENYGYTF
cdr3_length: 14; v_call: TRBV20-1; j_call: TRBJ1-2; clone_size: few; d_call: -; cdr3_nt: TGCAGTGCTAGGGGCCTTCGAGGCGAGTATGGCTACACCTTC; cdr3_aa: CSARGLRGEYGYTF
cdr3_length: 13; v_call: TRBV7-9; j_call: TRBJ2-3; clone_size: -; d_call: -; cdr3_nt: TGTGCCAGCAGCCAAGCCCTCACAGATACGCAGTATTTT; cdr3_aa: CASSQALTDTQYF
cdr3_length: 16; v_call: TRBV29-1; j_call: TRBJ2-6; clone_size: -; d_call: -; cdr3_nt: TGCAGCGTTGAATCGCCGACCCTCTCTGGGGCCAACGTCCTGACTTTC; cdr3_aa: CSVESPTLSGANVLTF
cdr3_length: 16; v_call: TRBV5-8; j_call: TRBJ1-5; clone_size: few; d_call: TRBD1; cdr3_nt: TGTGCCAGCAGCTTCGTCAGGGGGTTAAGGGGTCAGCCCCAGCATTTT; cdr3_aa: CASSFVRGLRGQPQHF
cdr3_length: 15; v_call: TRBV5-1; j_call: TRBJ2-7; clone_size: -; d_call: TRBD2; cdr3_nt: TGCGCCAGCAGCTCTTCGGGAGGGATCTCCTACGAGCAGTACTTC; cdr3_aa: CASSSSGGISYEQYF
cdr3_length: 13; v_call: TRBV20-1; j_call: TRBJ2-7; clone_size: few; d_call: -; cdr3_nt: TGCAGTGCTGGCTTTAGCGGATCCTACGAGCAGTACTTC; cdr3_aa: CSAGFSGSYEQYF
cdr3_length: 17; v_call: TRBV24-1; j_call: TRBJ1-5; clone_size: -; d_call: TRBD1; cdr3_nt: TGTGCCAGCAGAGACAGGGGGCGGGAGTATAGCAATCAGCCCCAGCATTTT; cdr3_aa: CASRDRGREYSNQPQHF
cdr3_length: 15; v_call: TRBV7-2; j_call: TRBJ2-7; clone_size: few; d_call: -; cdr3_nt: TGTGCCAGCAGCTATTACCCTGGCCAGACCTACGAGCAGTACTTC; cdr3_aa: CASSYYPGQTYEQYF
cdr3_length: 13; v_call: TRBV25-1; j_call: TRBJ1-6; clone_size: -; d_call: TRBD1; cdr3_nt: TGTGCCAGCCCGGGACAGGGGGAATCACCCCTCCACTTT; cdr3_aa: CASPGQGESPLHF
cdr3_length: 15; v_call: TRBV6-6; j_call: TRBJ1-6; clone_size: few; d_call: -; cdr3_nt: TGTGCCAGCAGTTACAGCGGCGATTATAATTCACCCCTCCACTTT; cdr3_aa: CASSYSGDYNSPLHF
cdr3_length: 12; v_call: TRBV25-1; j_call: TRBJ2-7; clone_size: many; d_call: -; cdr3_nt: TGTGCCAGCAGTGGAGGGTGGTCCGAGCAGTACTTC; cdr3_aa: CASSGGWSEQYF
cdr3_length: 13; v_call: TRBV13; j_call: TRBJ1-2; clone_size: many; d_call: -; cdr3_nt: TGTGCCAGCAGGCCCCGGACGGCCGATGGCTACACCTTC; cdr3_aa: CASRPRTADGYTF
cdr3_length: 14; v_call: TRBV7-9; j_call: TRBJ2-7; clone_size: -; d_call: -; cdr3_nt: TGTGCCAGCAGTTTATCCGGGGTTATTGAGGAGCAGTACTTC; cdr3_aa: CASSLSGVIEEQYF
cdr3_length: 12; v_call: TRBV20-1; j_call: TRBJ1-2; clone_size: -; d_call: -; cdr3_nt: TGCAGTGCTAATGGGGATTTCTATGGCTACACCTTC; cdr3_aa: CSANGDFYGYTF
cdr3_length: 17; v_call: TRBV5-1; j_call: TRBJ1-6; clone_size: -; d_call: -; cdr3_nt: TGCGCCAGCAGCTTGGAGGCCAGGGTTCCGACGGGATCACCCCTCCACTTT; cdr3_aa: CASSLEARVPTGSPLHF
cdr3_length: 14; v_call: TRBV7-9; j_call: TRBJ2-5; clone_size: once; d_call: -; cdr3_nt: TGTGCCAGCAGCCTCCCGGATCTAGTGGAGACCCAGTACTTC; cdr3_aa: CASSLPDLVETQYF
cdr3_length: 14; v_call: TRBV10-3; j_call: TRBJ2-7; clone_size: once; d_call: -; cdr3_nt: TGTGCCATCACCCCGGGACTGGCTTCCTACGAGCAGTACTTC; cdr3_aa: CAITPGLASYEQYF
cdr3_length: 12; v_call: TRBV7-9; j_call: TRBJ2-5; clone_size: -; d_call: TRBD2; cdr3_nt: TGTGCTAGCGGGAGTTGGCAAGAGACCCAGTACTTC; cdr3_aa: CASGSWQETQYF
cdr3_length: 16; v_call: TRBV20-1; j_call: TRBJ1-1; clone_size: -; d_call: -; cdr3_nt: TGCAGTGCCGAATCAGGGTTTCTATTTTCTAACACTGAAGCTTTCTTT; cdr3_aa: CSAESGFLFSNTEAFF
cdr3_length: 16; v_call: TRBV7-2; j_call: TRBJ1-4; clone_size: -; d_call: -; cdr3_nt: TGTGCCAGCAGCCCGCCGGGACGGGGTTTCGGGGAAAAACTGTTTTTT; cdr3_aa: CASSPPGRGFGEKLFF
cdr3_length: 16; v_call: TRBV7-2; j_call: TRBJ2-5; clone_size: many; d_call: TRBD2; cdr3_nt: TGTGCCAGCAGCCTCGGGACTAGCGGGCCGGCGGAGACCCAGTACTTC; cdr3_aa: CASSLGTSGPAETQYF
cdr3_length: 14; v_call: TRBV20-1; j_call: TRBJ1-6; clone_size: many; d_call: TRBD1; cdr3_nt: TGCAGTGCTAGCCAAGGACAGGGGGAATCACCCCTCCACTTT; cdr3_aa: CSASQGQGESPLHF
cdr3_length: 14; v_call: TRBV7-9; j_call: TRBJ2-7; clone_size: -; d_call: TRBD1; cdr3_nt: TGTGCCAGCAGCTACGGAGGACAGGCCTACGAGCAGTACTTC; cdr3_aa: CASSYGGQAYEQYF
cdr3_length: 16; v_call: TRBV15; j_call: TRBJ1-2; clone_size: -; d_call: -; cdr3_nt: TGTGCCACCAGCGGACTACAGGGCCCAAGGGACTATGGCTACACCTTC; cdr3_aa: CATSGLQGPRDYGYTF
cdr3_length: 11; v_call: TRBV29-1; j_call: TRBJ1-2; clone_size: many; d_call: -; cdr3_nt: TGCAGCGTTGAAACAGTCTATGGCTACACCTTC; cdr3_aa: CSVETVYGYTF